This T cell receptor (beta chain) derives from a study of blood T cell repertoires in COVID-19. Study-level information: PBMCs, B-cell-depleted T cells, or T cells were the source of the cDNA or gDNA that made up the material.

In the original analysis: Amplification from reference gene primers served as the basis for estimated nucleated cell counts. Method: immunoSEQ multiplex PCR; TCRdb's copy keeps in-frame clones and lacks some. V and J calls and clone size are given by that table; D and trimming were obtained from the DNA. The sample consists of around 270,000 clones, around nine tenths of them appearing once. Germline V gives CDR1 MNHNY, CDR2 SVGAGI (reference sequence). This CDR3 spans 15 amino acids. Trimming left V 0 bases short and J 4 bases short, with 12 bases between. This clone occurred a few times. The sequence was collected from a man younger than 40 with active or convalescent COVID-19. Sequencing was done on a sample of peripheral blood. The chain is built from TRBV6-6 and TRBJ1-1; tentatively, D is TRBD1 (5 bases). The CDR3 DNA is TGTGCCAGCAGTTACTCGAGCGGGGCGGCCACTGAAGCTTTCTTT. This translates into CASSYSSGAATEAFF.